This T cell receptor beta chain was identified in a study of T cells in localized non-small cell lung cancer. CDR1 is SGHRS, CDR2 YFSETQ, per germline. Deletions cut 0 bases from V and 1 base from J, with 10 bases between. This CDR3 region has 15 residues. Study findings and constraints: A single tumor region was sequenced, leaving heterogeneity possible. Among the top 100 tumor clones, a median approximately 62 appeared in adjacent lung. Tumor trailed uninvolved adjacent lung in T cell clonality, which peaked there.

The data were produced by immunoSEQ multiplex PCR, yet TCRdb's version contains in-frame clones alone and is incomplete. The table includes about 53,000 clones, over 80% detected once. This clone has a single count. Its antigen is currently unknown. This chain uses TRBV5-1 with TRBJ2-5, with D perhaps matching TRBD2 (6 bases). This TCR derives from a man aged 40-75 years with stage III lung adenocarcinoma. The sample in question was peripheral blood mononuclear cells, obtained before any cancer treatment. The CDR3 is CASSLVAGSQETQYF. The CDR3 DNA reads TGCGCCAGCAGCTTGGTGGCCGGGAGCCAAGAGACCCAGTACTTC.